Shown below are 23 T cell receptor beta chains from a single sample sequenced in a study of T cell changes during pregnancy in multiple sclerosis. Using immunoSEQ multiplex PCR, the repertoire was profiled, and TCRdb retains in-frame clones only, with some absent. The sample has about 100,000 clones, around 93% seen once. Specimen: peripheral blood, collected after pregnancy. The source of these receptors is a female donor with multiple sclerosis, enrolled in a pregnancy study.

The rearrangement links TRBV9 to TRBJ1-3, with D tentatively TRBD1 (5 bases). CDR3 length equals 17 residues. V lost 0 bases, J lost 2 bases, and 15 bases lay in between. Germline loops: CDR1 SGDLS, CDR2 YYNGEE. Written as DNA, the CDR3 is TGTGCCAGCAGCGTAGATATCGCCGTGGGGCCTGGAAACACCATATATTTT. Translating gives CASSVDIAVGPGNTIYF. Looking up the rest from reference TRBV9 and TRBJ1-3 gives the full variable domain: DSGVTQTPKHLITATGQRVTLRCSPRSGDLSVYWYQQSLDQGLQFLIQYYNGEERAKGNILERFSAQQFPDLHSELNLSSLELGDSALYFCASSVDIAVGPGNTIYFGEGSWLTVV.

DNA of the CDR3: TGCGCCAGCAGCTCGGGAACTGCGGGGAACACTGAAGCTTTCTTT. Protein: CASSSGTAGNTEAFF. The rearrangement uses TRBV5-1 and TRBJ1-1; D is unclear. Trimming stripped 3 bases from V and 1 base from J, with 13 bases between. The germline CDR1 and CDR2 sequences are SGHRS and YFSETQ. This CDR3 is built from 15 residues.

This sequence joins TRBV5-5 and TRBJ2-2; D remains unclear. The germline CDR1 and CDR2 sequences are SGHKS and YYEKEE (reference sequence). Between the trimmed V and J ends, which lost 0 bases and 3 bases, there was a span of 9 bases. This CDR3 region has 15 residues. In nucleotides, the CDR3 is TGTGCCAGCAGCTTGGACGCGGTGGACACCGGGGAGCTGTTTTTT. Protein sequence: CASSLDAVDTGELFF. Combining the CDR3 with reference TRBV5-5 and TRBJ2-2 gives the whole variable domain DAGVTQSPTHLIKTRGQQVTLRCSPISGHKSVSWYQQVLGQGPQFIFQYYEKEERGRGNFPDRFSARQFPNYSSELNVNALLLGDSALYLCASSLDAVDTGELFFGEGSRLTVL.

The rearrangement joins TRBV5-1 to TRBJ2-1, with 15 bases that match TRBD2. The V and J ends lost 5 bases and 8 bases, in that order; junction bases with no gene match: 8. Germline V gene lookup returns CDR1 SGHRS and CDR2 YFSETQ. This CDR3 has 16 residues. CDR3 DNA: TGCGCCAGCAGAGGACTAGCGGGGGGGCTTGGCGATGAGCAGTTCTTC. Translated: CASRGLAGGLGDEQFF.

CDR3 sequence: CASSLHTTGRVYEQYF. CDR3 sequence (DNA): TGTGCCAGCAGCTTACATACGACAGGGCGGGTTTACGAGCAGTACTTC. The chain has TRBV27 and TRBJ2-7, with 7 nucleotides matching TRBD1. This CDR3 has 16 residues. CDR1 is MNHEY and CDR2 is SMNVEV in the germline V gene (reference sequence). J was trimmed by 4 bases and V by 6 bases; bases with no gene match: 15.

This clone was detected a few times. The CDR3 is CASSLGQGYGYTF. CDR3 bases: TGCGCCAGCAGCCTCGGACAGGGGTATGGCTACACCTTC. The chain joins TRBV4-1 to TRBJ1-2, with 9 nucleotides matching TRBD1. The trim removed 4 bases at V and 5 bases at J, leaving 2 bases unmatched. This CDR3 is built from 13 residues. Germline CDR1 MGHRA, CDR2 YSYEKL.

The chain employs TRBV11-3 and TRBJ2-1; 11 nucleotides match TRBD2. The CDR3 contains 15 residues. Germline V gives CDR1 SGHNT, CDR2 YENEEA. With 2 bases clipped from V and 10 bases from J, the junction kept 7 bases outside the gene matches. For the CDR3, the DNA is TGTGCCAGCAGCTTATTTCCGATAGCGGGGGGGGAGCAGTTCTTC. Amino acids: CASSLFPIAGGEQFF.

As DNA, the CDR3 is TGTGCCAGCAATCGAGCGGACGGCAATGAGCAGTTCTTC. This translates into CASNRADGNEQFF. The chain combines TRBV28 with TRBJ2-1; D possibly corresponds to TRBD2 (5 bases). This CDR3 is 13 amino acids long. Trimming left V 7 bases short and J 6 bases short, with 13 bases between. Germline lookup yields CDR1 MDHEN and CDR2 SYDVKM.

V usage is TRBV4-1 and J usage is TRBJ2-3, with 9 bases identical to TRBD1. The V gene's germline CDR1 is MGHRA and CDR2 YSYEKL. The junction had 8 bases not matched to a gene; V was cut back by 3 bases and J by 4 bases. The length of the CDR3 is 16 residues. DNA for the CDR3: TGCGCCAGCAGCCATTTCGGGACAGGGAGTCCAGATACGCAGTATTTT. Its translation is CASSHFGTGSPDTQYF.

The chain carries TRBV27 and TRBJ1-2, with no clear D. The CDR3 runs 13 residues. Deletions cut 2 bases from V and 4 bases from J, with 8 bases between. Germline assignment: CDR1 MNHEY and CDR2 SMNVEV (reference sequence). The DNA of the CDR3 is TGTGCCAGCAGTTTAAAAGGGAGCTATGGCTACACCTTC. Translation: CASSLKGSYGYTF.

This sequence joins TRBV28 and TRBJ2-2, with 7 positions matching TRBD1. Per germline, CDR1 MDHEN and CDR2 SYDVKM. There are 14 residues in the CDR3. Trimming took 10 bases from V and 7 from J; bases not matched to a gene: 12. This CDR3 is CATGVVSGGGELFF. In DNA, the CDR3 is TGTGCCACCGGAGTGGTGTCAGGGGGCGGGGAGCTGTTTTTT.

The chain employs TRBV5-1 and TRBJ1-5, with a tentative D call TRBD1 (6 bases). The CDR3 spans 15 residues. V lost 4 bases and J 2 bases, leaving 13 bases between the germline ends. In germline, CDR1 is SGHRS, CDR2 YFSETQ. The CDR3 sequence is CASSRDPGGNQPQHF. In DNA form, the CDR3 reads TGCGCCAGCAGCCGAGACCCAGGGGGCAATCAGCCCCAGCATTTT.

The chain combines TRBV19 with TRBJ2-2; D is possibly TRBD2 (5 bases). In germline, CDR1 is LNHDA, CDR2 SQIVND (reference sequence). V was shortened by 5 bases and J by 6 bases, with 13 bases between the two germline ends. The CDR3 contains 14 residues. The CDR3 DNA reads as TGTGCCAGTAGTCCGACTATGACCCCCGGGGAGCTGTTTTTT. It specifies CASSPTMTPGELFF.

The sample holds a few counts of this clone. V and J are TRBV7-8 and TRBJ1-6; a weak D match, TRBD1 (5 bases). CDR3 length: 16 residues. Trimming removed 4 bases at V and 8 bases at J, with 18 bases between. Per the germline V gene, CDR1 is SGHVS and CDR2 is FQNEAQ. As DNA, the CDR3 is TGTGCCAGCAGCTCCCAACGGGGGGGAGTGTATTCACCCCTCCACTTT. It is translated as CASSSQRGGVYSPLHF. Together with reference TRBV7-8 and TRBJ1-6, the CDR3 gives the full variable domain: GAGVSQSPRYKVAKRGQDVALRCDPISGHVSLFWYQQALGQGPEFLTYFQNEAQLDKSGLPSDRFFAERPEGSVSTLKIQRTQQEDSAVYLCASSSQRGGVYSPLHFGNGTRLTVT.

The gene calls are TRBV6-8 and TRBJ2-7; D possibly corresponds to TRBD1 (6 bases). The germline V gene has CDR1 MNHGY and CDR2 SAAAGT. Trimming shortened V by 2 bases and J by 2 bases, and 19 bases separated the two germline ends. This CDR3 contains 17 residues. Written as DNA, the CDR3 is TGTGCCAGCAGTTACGCTTGTAGTGGGCAGGGGACCTACGAGCAGTACTTC. Protein: CASSYACSGQGTYEQYF.

The chain recombines TRBV6-5 with TRBJ2-2; TRBD1 matches 11 bases. The V gene end was trimmed by 6 bases and the J gene end by 6 bases; junction bases not matched to a gene: 3. This CDR3 contains 14 residues. The germline CDR1 and CDR2 sequences are MNHEY and SVGAGI. CDR3 sequence: CASRAGQGAGELFF. The DNA for the CDR3 is TGTGCCAGCAGAGCGGGACAGGGGGCCGGGGAGCTGTTTTTT.

The CDR3 bases are TGTGCCAGCAACCTACGCCCCGACAGGGGATACGAGCAGTACTTC. It is translated as CASNLRPDRGYEQYF. The chain recombines TRBV28 with TRBJ2-7; 8 positions agree with TRBD1. Germline V gene data show CDR1 as MDHEN and CDR2 as SYDVKM. The CDR3 covers 15 residues. The trim removed 7 bases at V and 4 bases at J, leaving 12 bases unmatched. The variable domain in full, with the rest retrieved from reference TRBV28 and TRBJ2-7, is DVKVTQSSRYLVKRTGEKVFLECVQDMDHENMFWYRQDPGLGLRLIYFSYDVKMKEKGDIPEGYSVSREKKERFSLILESASTNQTSMYLCASNLRPDRGYEQYFGPGTRLTVT.

Concerning this clone: The germline gene is not matched at one end of the junction; a read error may be the cause. This chain connects TRBV11-2 to TRBJ2-7, with 7 bases that match TRBD2. The CDR3 is 14 amino acids. Per germline, CDR1 SGHAT and CDR2 FQNNGV. Here the CDR3 reads CASTLTASGHEQYF. The CDR3 nucleotides read TGTGCAAGCACCCTAACGGCTAGCGGCCACGAGCAGTACTTC.

The rearrangement links TRBV4-3 to TRBJ2-7; a possible D gene is TRBD1 (7 bases). The CDR3 has 14 amino acids. Between the trimmed V and J ends, which lost 1 base and 5 bases, there was a span of 12 bases. Germline CDR1 is LGHNA and CDR2 is YSLEER. The CDR3 sequence: CASSQATRGDEQYF. As DNA, the CDR3 is TGCGCCAGCAGCCAAGCTACCAGGGGGGACGAGCAGTACTTC.

This rearrangement joins TRBV9 to TRBJ2-3, with a tentative D call TRBD2 (5 bases). The V and J ends lost 0 bases and 0 bases respectively, with 17 bases between them. This CDR3 has 18 residues. Per germline, CDR1 SGDLS and CDR2 YYNGEE. CDR3 DNA sequence: TGTGCCAGCAGCGTAGGGACTCACATTCCCTCTAGCACAGATACGCAGTATTTT. Translating it yields CASSVGTHIPSSTDTQYF.

This chain connects TRBV5-1 to TRBJ2-7; 7 bases align to TRBD2. Trimming at V came to 4 bases and at J to 4 bases, leaving 5 bases not matched to a gene. The CDR3 has 13 residues. From germline, CDR1 is SGHRS and CDR2 YFSETQ. The DNA of the CDR3 is TGCGCCAGCAGCCTGGGCGGGGGTTACGAGCAGTACTTC. Its translation: CASSLGGGYEQYF.

CDR3 DNA sequence: TGTGCCAGCAGTAAACCCGGGGCAGATACGCAGTATTTT. Residues: CASSKPGADTQYF. The chain has TRBV7-2 and TRBJ2-3, with a weak D call TRBD2 (5 bases). This CDR3 is built from 13 residues. Germline V gene lookup returns CDR1 SGHTA and CDR2 FQGNSA. V lost 6 bases to trimming and J lost 4 bases, with 11 bases between them.

This clone was recorded only once. This chain joins TRBV21-1 and TRBJ1-1; TRBD1, the table's D call, was not compared with the DNA. TRBV21-1 is labeled a pseudogene. CDR3 length: 15 residues. The CDR3 reads CASKRTGRGDTEAFF. CDR3 nucleotides: TGTGCCAGCAAGAGGACAGGGAGAGGGGACACTGAAGCTTTCTTT.